This T cell receptor (beta chain) was observed in a study of beta chain features in type 1 diabetes. Broader study findings: Because the template was cDNA, high-expressing cells might be over-represented.

Between the trimmed V and J ends, which lost 7 bases and 3 bases, there was a span of 7 bases. The length of the CDR3 is 12 residues. Germline V gene lookup returns CDR1 MDHEN and CDR2 SYDVKM. Sorted populations all exceeded 95% purity. The entirety of the isolated RNA underwent reverse transcription, so expressed TCRB transcripts were sequenced. The repertoire was sequenced with immunoSEQ multiplex PCR; TCRdb's copy has only in-frame clones and lacks some. The sample has about 150,000 clones, around 10% seen once; the top ten hold approximately 2%. This clone was picked up a small number of times. Its matching antigen is unknown.

The sequencing sample was made of central memory CD4+ T cells from blood. This TCR was sampled from a man aged 18 to 29 in good health. J is TRBJ2-1 and V is TRBV28; D is undetermined. CDR3 DNA sequence: TGTGCCAGCAAGGCAGTCTACAATGAGCAGTTCTTC. It codes for CASKAVYNEQFF.